A single sample gave rise to the 31 T cell receptor beta chains below, sequenced in a study of shared clonotypes between healthy human individuals. Naive CD8 cells comprised CD45RO-negative, CCR7-positively selected cells, excluding terminally differentiated effector memory CD45RA+ cells. Method: immunoSEQ multiplex PCR; TCRdb's copy keeps in-frame clones and lacks some. The table lists some 2.1 million clones, 93% of them singletons, with around 1.8% in the top ten. Material: naive CD8+ T cells from PBMCs. The receptors here all came from a man in his late teens or twenties in good health. Some clones in this sample may be carry-over from other donors' samples.

The J gene is TRBJ2-7, the V gene TRBV27; TRBD1 matches 12 bases. Germline-derived CDR1 and CDR2 are MNHEY and SMNVEV (reference sequence). J was trimmed by 4 bases and V by 3 bases; bases with no gene match: 4. CDR3 length: 15 amino acids. Here the CDR3 reads CASSFGTGGWYEQYF. CDR3 DNA sequence: TGTGCCAGCAGTTTTGGGACAGGGGGCTGGTACGAGCAGTACTTC.

The V gene is TRBV2, the J gene TRBJ2-3, with TRBD1 matching 9 bases. CDR3 size: 13 residues. J lost 6 bases, V lost 7 bases, and 5 bases had no gene match. Germline lookup yields CDR1 SNHLY and CDR2 FYNNEI. CDR3 in amino acids: CASTDRGGDTQYF. CDR3 DNA: TGTGCCAGCACGGACAGGGGAGGGGATACGCAGTATTTT.

Notes on this clone: Other DNA sequences in the sample encode the same CDR3. This chain uses TRBV19 with TRBJ1-1, with D uncertain. V dropped 1 base and J dropped 6 bases, with 3 bases sitting between them. The CDR3 is made up of 11 amino acids. The germline gives CDR1 LNHDA, CDR2 SQIVND (reference sequence). The CDR3 sequence: CASSIGPEAFF. Here the CDR3 DNA reads TGTGCCAGTAGTATAGGGCCTGAAGCTTTCTTT.

The count of this clone is one. V and J are TRBV10-2 and TRBJ2-3, with 7 nucleotides matching TRBD2. The CDR3 extends over 17 amino acids. Trimming at V came to 4 bases and at J to 2 bases, leaving 12 bases not matched to a gene. From germline, CDR1 is WSHSY and CDR2 SAAADI. CDR3 nucleotides: TGCGCCAGCAGTGCCCCGGGGCGGGAGACCTACACAGATACGCAGTATTTT. Its translation: CASSAPGRETYTDTQYF.

This clone came up a few times. The chain joins TRBV30 to TRBJ1-1; no clear D gene. CDR3 size: 14 residues. CDR1 and CDR2 (germline): GTSNPN, SVGIG (reference sequence). V lost 0 bases to trimming and J lost 0 bases, with 8 bases between them. DNA for the CDR3: TGTGCCTGGAGTGTAACCACGATGAACACTGAAGCTTTCTTT. Amino acid sequence: CAWSVTTMNTEAFF.

This rearrangement joins TRBV7-9 to TRBJ2-1; the D is unclear. Germline V gene data show CDR1 as SEHNR and CDR2 as FQNEAQ (reference sequence). The CDR3 loop spans 14 amino acids. With 4 bases removed from V and 6 bases from J, the gap between germline ends came to 13 bases. The CDR3 is CASSSLMGGNEQFF. CDR3 DNA: TGTGCCAGCAGCTCTCTCATGGGCGGCAATGAGCAGTTCTTC.

This clone was detected once. The chain couples TRBV7-9 to TRBJ2-3, with 7 bases matching TRBD2. Germline CDR1 and CDR2: SEHNR and FQNEAQ (reference sequence). CDR3 length: 15 amino acids. Germline trimming cut 3 bases from V and 1 base from J; bases unmatched to any gene: 4. CDR3 sequence (DNA): TGTGCCAGCAGCTTCCCGGGAGGAGGCACAGATACGCAGTATTTT. This codes for CASSFPGGGTDTQYF.

The chain carries TRBV19 and TRBJ2-1; 8 positions match TRBD2. This CDR3 region has 15 residues. Germline values: CDR1 LNHDA, CDR2 SQIVND (reference sequence). The V gene end was trimmed by 3 bases and the J gene end by 9 bases; junction bases not matched to a gene: 10. The CDR3: CASSISGGLDGEQFF. The CDR3 region has the DNA TGTGCCAGTAGTATCTCGGGGGGACTAGATGGTGAGCAGTTCTTC.

The chain has TRBV11-2 and TRBJ2-7; D gene uncertain. V was pared by 6 bases and J by 0 bases, with 12 bases between. The CDR3 length is 14 residues. Germline-derived CDR1 and CDR2 are SGHAT and FQNNGV. The CDR3 loop reads CASSSAPISYEQYF. CDR3 coding DNA: TGTGCCAGCAGTTCAGCGCCGATCTCCTACGAGCAGTACTTC.

The chain uses TRBV30 and TRBJ2-7, with D unresolved. Germline V gives CDR1 GTSNPN, CDR2 SVGIG (reference sequence). Trimming left V 1 base short and J 2 bases short, with 12 bases between. This CDR3 region has 14 residues. CDR3 DNA: TGTGCCTGGAGTGGCCTACAGAGAGCCTACGAGCAGTACTTC. Amino acid sequence: CAWSGLQRAYEQYF.

The chain couples TRBV10-3 to TRBJ2-1; TRBD2 matches at 7 bases. Trimming cost V 10 bases and J 0 bases; bases outside gene matches: 9. CDR3 length: 15 amino acids. CDR1 ENHRY and CDR2 SYGVKD come from the germline V gene. CDR3 nucleotides: TGTGCCACCGTAGCGGGTTCGGTCTCCTACAATGAGCAGTTCTTC. Residues: CATVAGSVSYNEQFF.

J is TRBJ2-5 and V is TRBV6-1; TRBD2 might be the D (6 bases). Germline loops: CDR1 MNHNS, CDR2 SASEGT. Trimming pared 4 bases from V and 2 bases from J, leaving 11 bases between. The CDR3 is 14 residues long. The CDR3 region has the DNA TGTGCCAGCAGTGGGCTAGCGTATCAAGAGACCCAGTACTTC. This encodes CASSGLAYQETQYF.

As for this clone: Other DNA sequences in the sample encode the same CDR3. The V and J genes are TRBV11-2 and TRBJ2-7; D gene unclear. Germline V gene lookup returns CDR1 SGHAT and CDR2 FQNNGV. The V and J ends lost 3 bases and 1 base respectively, with 7 bases between them. The CDR3 contains 13 residues. Here the CDR3 DNA reads TGTGCCAGCAGCTTGTCATCTTCCTACGAGCAGTACTTC. It is translated as CASSLSSSYEQYF.

This rearrangement joins TRBV7-9 to TRBJ2-7; no firm D call. Trimming cost V 5 bases and J 3 bases, with 17 bases left between them. Germline V gives CDR1 SEHNR, CDR2 FQNEAQ (reference sequence). This CDR3 is 15 amino acids long. The CDR3 DNA sequence: TGTGCCAGCAGCCCCGGCCACCCGAGTAGCTACGAGCAGTACTTC. This translates into CASSPGHPSSYEQYF.

This clone is a singleton in its sample. Additional DNA sequences in this sample encode the identical CDR3. The chain carries TRBV4-1 and TRBJ1-5, with TRBD1 as a possible D gene (6 bases). Germline lookup yields CDR1 MGHRA and CDR2 YSYEKL. The CDR3 covers 15 residues. Trimming pared 4 bases from V and 2 bases from J, leaving 12 bases between. The CDR3 sequence: CASSPRGTGNQPQHF. CDR3 nucleotide sequence: TGCGCCAGCAGCCCCAGGGGAACGGGCAATCAGCCCCAGCATTTT.

J is TRBJ2-7 and V is TRBV6-6; D is unresolved. With 6 bases removed from V and 1 base from J, the gap between germline ends came to 13 bases. The V gene's germline CDR1 is MNHNY and CDR2 SVGAGI (reference sequence). The CDR3 sequence is 14 residues long. The CDR3 reads CASSPGPGSYEQYF. The CDR3 DNA is TGTGCCAGCAGCCCCGGGCCCGGGTCCTACGAGCAGTACTTC.

The chain joins TRBV5-8 to TRBJ1-5, with D unclear. Germline V gene data show CDR1 as SGHTS and CDR2 as YDEGEE. V was shortened by 2 bases and J by 5 bases, with 5 bases between the two germline ends. The CDR3 sequence is 12 residues long. CDR3 residues: CASSFTDQPQHF. CDR3 nucleotide sequence: TGTGCCAGCAGCTTTACAGATCAGCCCCAGCATTTT.

The chain links TRBV6-1 to TRBJ2-7; 7 bases fit TRBD1. V shed 2 bases, J shed 2 bases, and the junction held 3 bases outside the gene matches. CDR3 length: 14 amino acids. CDR1 MNHNS and CDR2 SASEGT come from the germline V gene. CDR3 in amino acids: CASSEWGQPYEQYF. CDR3 nucleotide sequence: TGTGCCAGCAGTGAATGGGGACAGCCCTACGAGCAGTACTTC.

This chain joins TRBV27 and TRBJ2-5, with D perhaps matching TRBD1 (5 bases). The V gene lost 5 bases and the J gene lost 1 base, with 11 bases spanning the gap. The germline CDR1 and CDR2 sequences are MNHEY and SMNVEV (reference sequence). There are 14 residues in the CDR3. Here the CDR3 DNA reads TGTGCCAGCAGTACGTGGGGCCTCCAAGAGACCCAGTACTTC. Residues: CASSTWGLQETQYF.

This chain joins TRBV11-2 and TRBJ1-2; D is uncertain. The germline V and J ends were trimmed by 0 bases and 4 bases, with 0 bases remaining between them. CDR3 size: 11 residues. The V gene's germline CDR1 is SGHAT and CDR2 FQNNGV. The CDR3 here is CASSLDYGYTF. The DNA for the CDR3 is TGTGCCAGCAGCTTAGACTATGGCTACACCTTC.

V gene TRBV9 combines with J gene TRBJ2-1; 8 positions agree with TRBD2. This CDR3 comprises 16 residues. The trim removed 3 bases at V and 3 bases at J, leaving 8 bases unmatched. CDR1 is SGDLS, CDR2 YYNGEE, per germline. The CDR3 coding sequence is TGTGCCAGCAGCGCCACTAGCGGAGCCCACTACAATGAGCAGTTCTTC. The encoded protein is CASSATSGAHYNEQFF.

This clone was counted only a few times. The chain is built from TRBV6-5 and TRBJ1-2; no clear D. The germline V gene encodes CDR1 MNHEY and CDR2 SVGAGI. V lost 0 bases, J lost 3 bases, and 8 bases lay in between. The CDR3 covers 14 residues. This CDR3 reads CASSYSSQHYGYTF. For the CDR3, the DNA is TGTGCCAGCAGTTACTCGTCGCAGCACTATGGCTACACCTTC.

The chain links TRBV6-1 to TRBJ2-1; 8 nucleotides line up with TRBD2. Germline CDR1 and CDR2: MNHNS and SASEGT. Trimming took 3 bases from V and 3 from J; bases not matched to a gene: 7. CDR3 size: 16 residues. The CDR3 sequence: CASSDERETYYNEQFF. CDR3 bases: TGTGCCAGCAGTGATGAGCGGGAGACATACTACAATGAGCAGTTCTTC.

The chain joins TRBV11-2 to TRBJ2-1, with D uncertain. CDR1 and CDR2 from the germline V gene are SGHAT and FQNNGV. The V and J ends lost 1 base and 6 bases respectively, with 10 bases between them. This CDR3 spans 14 amino acids. CDR3 DNA sequence: TGTGCCAGCAGCTTAGGAGCCCTGGGCAATGAGCAGTTCTTC. Its protein product is CASSLGALGNEQFF.

The table lists this clone with a count of one. The chain carries TRBV7-8 and TRBJ2-7, with D unresolved. The germline V gene encodes CDR1 SGHVS and CDR2 FQNEAQ. This CDR3 has 16 amino acids. Trimming took off 1 base at V and 0 bases at J, with 13 bases between the two ends. The CDR3 DNA is TGTGCCAGCAGCTTAGAGGCCAGAATCAGCTCCTACGAGCAGTACTTC. It yields the protein CASSLEARISSYEQYF. Full variable domain (outside the CDR3, taken from reference TRBV7-8 and TRBJ2-7): GAGVSQSPRYKVAKRGQDVALRCDPISGHVSLFWYQQALGQGPEFLTYFQNEAQLDKSGLPSDRFFAERPEGSVSTLKIQRTQQEDSAVYLCASSLEARISSYEQYFGPGTRLTVT.

The V and J genes are TRBV9 and TRBJ2-7, with 11 bases lining up with TRBD2. J lost 7 bases, V lost 4 bases, and 10 bases had no gene match. The CDR3 spans 15 residues. Germline V gene sequence: CDR1 SGDLS, CDR2 YYNGEE. The CDR3 protein is CASSPRPGLADEQYF. The CDR3, as DNA: TGTGCCAGCAGCCCACGCCCGGGACTAGCGGATGAGCAGTACTTC.

Note on this clone: Other DNA sequences in the sample encode the same CDR3. The rearrangement links TRBV4-3 to TRBJ2-7; 14 bases are a match to TRBD2. This CDR3 has 15 amino acids. Germline V gene data show CDR1 as LGHNA and CDR2 as YSLEER. V lost 3 bases to trimming and J lost 4 bases; unmatched junction nucleotides: 2. This CDR3 is CASSQGLAGVYEQYF. CDR3 DNA sequence: TGCGCCAGCAGCCAGGGACTAGCGGGAGTATACGAGCAGTACTTC.

This clone came up once. This sequence joins TRBV29-1 and TRBJ1-2, with D maybe TRBD1 (6 bases). Germline lookup yields CDR1 SQVTM and CDR2 ANQGSEA. The ends were cut back, 0 bases at V and 1 base at J, with 24 bases in the middle. The CDR3 totals 19 residues. The CDR3 here is CSVEDSGRTASGLNYGYTF. CDR3 in DNA: TGCAGCGTTGAAGATTCTGGAAGGACAGCCTCGGGACTTAACTATGGCTACACCTTC.

The CDR3 here is CASSLWEPTDTQYF. Here the CDR3 DNA reads TGTGCCAGCAGTTTATGGGAGCCTACAGATACGCAGTATTTT. The chain links TRBV27 to TRBJ2-3, with D possibly matching TRBD2 (5 bases). The germline CDR1 and CDR2 sequences are MNHEY and SMNVEV (reference sequence). V was clipped by 1 base and J by 3 bases, with 8 bases between them. The CDR3 is 14 residues long.

The chain carries TRBV28 and TRBJ2-3; tentative D call: TRBD1 (6 bases). The CDR3 has 14 residues. V lost 7 bases and J lost 6, with 17 bases in between. CDR1 and CDR2 (germline): MDHEN, SYDVKM. The CDR3 loop reads CASNPSRDKDTQYF. The CDR3 DNA sequence: TGTGCCAGCAATCCGTCGAGGGACAAGGATACGCAGTATTTT.

The rearrangement uses TRBV27 and TRBJ1-4; the match to TRBD1 covers 7 bases. This CDR3 is built from 15 residues. CDR1 is MNHEY, CDR2 SMNVEV, per germline (reference sequence). Trimming at V came to 2 bases and at J to 8 bases, leaving 8 bases not matched to a gene. The CDR3 here is CASSLGPGQAEKLFF. The CDR3 DNA reads TGTGCCAGCAGTTTAGGCCCCGGACAGGCCGAAAAACTGTTTTTT.